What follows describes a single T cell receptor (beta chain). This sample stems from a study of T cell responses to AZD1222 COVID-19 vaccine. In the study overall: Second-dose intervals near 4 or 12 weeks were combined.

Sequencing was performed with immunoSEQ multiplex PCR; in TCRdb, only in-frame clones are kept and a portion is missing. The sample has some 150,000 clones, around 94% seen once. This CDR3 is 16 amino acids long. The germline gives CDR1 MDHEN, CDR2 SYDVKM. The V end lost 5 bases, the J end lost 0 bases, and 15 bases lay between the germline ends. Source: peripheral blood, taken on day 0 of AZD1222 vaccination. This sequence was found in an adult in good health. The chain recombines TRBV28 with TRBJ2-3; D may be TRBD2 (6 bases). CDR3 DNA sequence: TGTGCCAGCAGTCCTTATAGGGAGGCTAGCACAGATACGCAGTATTTT. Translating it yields CASSPYREASTDTQYF.